This T cell receptor (beta chain) was captured by sequencing in a study of glioma-infiltrating T cells. This clonotype was picked up many times. The iRepertoire nested amplicon-rescue multiplex PCR amplified TCR alpha and beta CDR3s from RNA. TCRdb recomputed calls from the multiplex PCR reads with MiXCR, one row per CDR3 protein. The sample lists roughly 200,000 distinct CDR3 sequences, approximately 30% occurring once. The sequenced material came from glioma tissue, nonneoplastic brain tissue, or PBMCs (not recorded which). This clonotype originated in a human donor with low-grade glioma or glioblastoma, undergoing nonglioma brain surgery, or in good health (not recorded which).

As DNA, the CDR3 is TGTGCCAGCAGGCCGCAAACGGGACAGAAATACTTC. This sequence encodes CASRPQTGQKYF. V and J are TRBV28 and TRBJ2-5, with TRBD1 matching over 7 bases. This CDR3 is built from 12 residues. V dropped 6 bases and J dropped 14; count of bases not matched to a gene: 12. Germline-derived CDR1 and CDR2 are MDHEN and SYDVKM. The full variable domain, its missing parts supplied by reference TRBV28 and TRBJ2-5, is DVKVTQSSRYLVKRTGEKVFLECVQDMDHENMFWYRQDPGLGLRLIYFSYDVKMKEKGDIPEGYSVSREKKERFSLILESASTNQTSMYLCASRPQTGQKYFGPGTRLLVL.